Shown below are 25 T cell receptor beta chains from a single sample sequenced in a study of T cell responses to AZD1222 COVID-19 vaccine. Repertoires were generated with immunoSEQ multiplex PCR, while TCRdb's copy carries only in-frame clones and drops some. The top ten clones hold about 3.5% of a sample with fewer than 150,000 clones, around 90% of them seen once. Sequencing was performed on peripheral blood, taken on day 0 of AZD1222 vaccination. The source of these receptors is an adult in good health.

The CDR3 DNA sequence: TGTGCCAGCAGACGGGACTACAACTACGAGCAGTACTTC. Protein product: CASRRDYNYEQYF. The chain links TRBV12-3 or TRBV12-4 to TRBJ2-7, with 7 bases aligning to TRBD2. V shed 6 bases and J 3 bases; nucleotides not matched to a gene: 5. The CDR3 loop spans 13 amino acids.

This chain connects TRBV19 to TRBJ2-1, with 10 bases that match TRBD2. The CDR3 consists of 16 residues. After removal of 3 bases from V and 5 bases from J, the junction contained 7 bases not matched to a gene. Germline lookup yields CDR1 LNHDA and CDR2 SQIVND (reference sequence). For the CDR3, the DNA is TGTGCCAGTAGTATTTCAACTAGCGGGGACAACAATGAGCAGTTCTTC. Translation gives CASSISTSGDNNEQFF.

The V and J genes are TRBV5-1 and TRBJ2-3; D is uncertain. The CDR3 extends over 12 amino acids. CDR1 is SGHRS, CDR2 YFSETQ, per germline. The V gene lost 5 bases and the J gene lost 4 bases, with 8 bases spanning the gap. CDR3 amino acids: CASRPEADTQYF. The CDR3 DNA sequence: TGCGCCAGCAGACCCGAGGCAGATACGCAGTATTTT.

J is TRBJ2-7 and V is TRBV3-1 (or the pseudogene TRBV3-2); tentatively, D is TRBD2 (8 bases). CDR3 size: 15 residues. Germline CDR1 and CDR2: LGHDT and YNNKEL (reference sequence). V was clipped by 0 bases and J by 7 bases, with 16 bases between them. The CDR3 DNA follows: TGTGCCAGCAGCCAAGATCTCGGGAGGGGGCGAGAGCAGTACTTC. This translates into CASSQDLGRGREQYF.

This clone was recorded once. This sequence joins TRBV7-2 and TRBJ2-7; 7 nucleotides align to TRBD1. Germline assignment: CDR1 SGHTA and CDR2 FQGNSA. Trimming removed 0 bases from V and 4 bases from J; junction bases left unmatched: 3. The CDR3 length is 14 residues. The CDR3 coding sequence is TGTGCCAGCAGCTTAGCAGGACAGGTATACGAGCAGTACTTC. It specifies CASSLAGQVYEQYF.

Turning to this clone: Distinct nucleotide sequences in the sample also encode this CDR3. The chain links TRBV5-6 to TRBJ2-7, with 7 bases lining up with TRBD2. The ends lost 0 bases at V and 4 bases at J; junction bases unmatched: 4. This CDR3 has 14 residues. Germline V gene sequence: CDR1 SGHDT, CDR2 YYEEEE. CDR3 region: CASSLGAGVYEQYF. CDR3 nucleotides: TGTGCCAGCAGCTTGGGGGCGGGAGTTTACGAGCAGTACTTC.

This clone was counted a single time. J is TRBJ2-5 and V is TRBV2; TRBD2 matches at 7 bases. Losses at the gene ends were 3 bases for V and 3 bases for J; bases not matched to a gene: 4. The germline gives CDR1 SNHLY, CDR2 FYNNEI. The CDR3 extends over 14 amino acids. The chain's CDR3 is CASSDWLAEETQYF. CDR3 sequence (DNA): TGTGCCAGCAGTGATTGGCTAGCGGAAGAGACCCAGTACTTC.

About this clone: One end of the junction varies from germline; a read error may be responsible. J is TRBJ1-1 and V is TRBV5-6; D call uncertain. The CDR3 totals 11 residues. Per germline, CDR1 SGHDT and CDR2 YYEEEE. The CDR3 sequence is CASSSGGREFF. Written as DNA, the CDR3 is TGTGCCAGCAGCTCGGGAGGACGGGAATTTTTT. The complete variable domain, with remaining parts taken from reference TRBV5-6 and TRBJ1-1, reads DAGVTQSPTHLIKTRGQQVTLRCSPKSGHDTVSWYQQALGQGPQFIFQYYEEEERQRGNFPDRFSGHQFPNYSSELNVNALLLGDSALYLCASSSGGREFFGQGTRLTVV.

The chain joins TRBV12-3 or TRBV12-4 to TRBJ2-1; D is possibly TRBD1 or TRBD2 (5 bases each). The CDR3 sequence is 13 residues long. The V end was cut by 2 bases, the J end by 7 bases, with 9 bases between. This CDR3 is CASSLWDGNEQFF. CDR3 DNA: TGTGCCAGCAGTTTATGGGACGGGAATGAGCAGTTCTTC.

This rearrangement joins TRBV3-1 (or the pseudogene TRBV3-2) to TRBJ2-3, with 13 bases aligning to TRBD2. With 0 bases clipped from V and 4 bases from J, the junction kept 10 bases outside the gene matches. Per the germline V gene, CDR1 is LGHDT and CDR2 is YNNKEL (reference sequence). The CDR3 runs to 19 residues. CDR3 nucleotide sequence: TGTGCCAGCAGCCAAGAGGTCCCTTTACTAGCGGGGGGGGCAGATACGCAGTATTTT. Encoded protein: CASSQEVPLLAGGADTQYF.

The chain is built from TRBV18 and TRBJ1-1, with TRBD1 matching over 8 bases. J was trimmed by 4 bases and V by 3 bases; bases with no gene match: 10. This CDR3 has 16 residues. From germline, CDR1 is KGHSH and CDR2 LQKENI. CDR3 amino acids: CASSPAMTGETTEAFF. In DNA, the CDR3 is TGTGCCAGCTCACCTGCCATGACAGGGGAGACCACTGAAGCTTTCTTT. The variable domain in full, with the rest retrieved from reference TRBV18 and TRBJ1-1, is NAGVMQNPRHLVRRRGQEARLRCSPMKGHSHVYWYRQLPEEGLKFMVYLQKENIIDESGMPKERFSAEFPKEGPSILRIQQVVRGDSAAYFCASSPAMTGETTEAFFGQGTRLTVV.

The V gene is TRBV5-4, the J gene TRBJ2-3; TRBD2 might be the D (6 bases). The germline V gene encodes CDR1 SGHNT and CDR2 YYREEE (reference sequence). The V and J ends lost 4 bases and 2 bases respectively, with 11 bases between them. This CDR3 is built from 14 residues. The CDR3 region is CASSGGGTTDTQYF. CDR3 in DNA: TGTGCCAGCAGCGGCGGCGGGACCACAGATACGCAGTATTTT.

CDR3 bases: TGTGCCAGCACCAAAAGGAGGGGAGCCAAAAACATTCAGTACTTC. Translation gives CASTKRRGAKNIQYF. The chain employs TRBV2 and TRBJ2-4; a possible D gene is TRBD2 (6 bases). This CDR3 contains 15 residues. Per germline, CDR1 SNHLY and CDR2 FYNNEI. V dropped 7 bases and J dropped 0 bases, with 13 bases sitting between them.

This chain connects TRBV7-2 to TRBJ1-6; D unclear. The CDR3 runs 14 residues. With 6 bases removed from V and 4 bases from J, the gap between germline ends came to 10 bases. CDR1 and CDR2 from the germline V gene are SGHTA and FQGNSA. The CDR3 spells CASSLTPYNSPLHF. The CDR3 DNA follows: TGTGCCAGCAGTTTGACGCCTTATAATTCACCCCTCCACTTT.

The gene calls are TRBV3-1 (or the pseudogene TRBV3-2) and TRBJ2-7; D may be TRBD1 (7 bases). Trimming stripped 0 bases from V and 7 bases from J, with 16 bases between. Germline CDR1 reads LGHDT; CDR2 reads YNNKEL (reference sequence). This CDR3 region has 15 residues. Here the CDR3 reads CASSQDQGGEGEQYF. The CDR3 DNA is TGTGCCAGCAGCCAAGATCAGGGGGGAGAGGGAGAGCAGTACTTC.

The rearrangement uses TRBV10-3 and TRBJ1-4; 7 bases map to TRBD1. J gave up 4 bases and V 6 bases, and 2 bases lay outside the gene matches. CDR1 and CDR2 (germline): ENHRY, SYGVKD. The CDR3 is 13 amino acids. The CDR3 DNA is TGTGCCATCAGGGGACAGCTTAATGAAAAACTGTTTTTT. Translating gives CAIRGQLNEKLFF.

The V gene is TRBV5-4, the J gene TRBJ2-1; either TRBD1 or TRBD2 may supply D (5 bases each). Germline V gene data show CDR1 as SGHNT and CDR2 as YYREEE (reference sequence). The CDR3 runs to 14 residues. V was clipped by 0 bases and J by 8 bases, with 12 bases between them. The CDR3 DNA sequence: TGTGCCAGCAGCTTGGCGCTCGGGACGCATGAGCAGTTCTTC. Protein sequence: CASSLALGTHEQFF. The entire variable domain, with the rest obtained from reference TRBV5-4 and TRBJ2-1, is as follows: ETGVTQSPTHLIKTRGQQVTLRCSSQSGHNTVSWYQQALGQGPQFIFQYYREEENGRGNFPPRFSGLQFPNYSSELNVNALELDDSALYLCASSLALGTHEQFFGPGTRLTVL.

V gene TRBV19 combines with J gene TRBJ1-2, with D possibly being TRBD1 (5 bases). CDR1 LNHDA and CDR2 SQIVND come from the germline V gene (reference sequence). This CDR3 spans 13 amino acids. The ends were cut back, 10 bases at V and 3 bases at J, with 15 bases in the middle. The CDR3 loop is CAISGRGDYGYTF. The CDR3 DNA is TGTGCCATTTCAGGGCGTGGTGACTATGGCTACACCTTC.

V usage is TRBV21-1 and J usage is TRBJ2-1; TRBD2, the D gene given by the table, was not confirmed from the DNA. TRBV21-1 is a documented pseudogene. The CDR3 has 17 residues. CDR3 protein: CASSNPREREAYNEQFF. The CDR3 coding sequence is TGTGCCAGCAGCAACCCTCGGGAGCGGGAGGCCTACAATGAGCAGTTCTTC.

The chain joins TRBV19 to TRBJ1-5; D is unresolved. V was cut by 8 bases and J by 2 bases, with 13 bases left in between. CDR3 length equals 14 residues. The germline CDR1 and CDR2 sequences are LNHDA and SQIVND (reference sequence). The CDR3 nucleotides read TGTGCCAGTGACCGCGGGGAACGCAATCAGCCCCAGCATTTT. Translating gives CASDRGERNQPQHF.

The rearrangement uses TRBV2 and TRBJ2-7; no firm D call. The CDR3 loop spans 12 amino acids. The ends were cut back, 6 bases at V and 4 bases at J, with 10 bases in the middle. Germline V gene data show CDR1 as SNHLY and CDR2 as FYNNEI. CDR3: CASRDTRYEQYF. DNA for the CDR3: TGTGCCAGCAGGGATACACGGTACGAGCAGTACTTC.

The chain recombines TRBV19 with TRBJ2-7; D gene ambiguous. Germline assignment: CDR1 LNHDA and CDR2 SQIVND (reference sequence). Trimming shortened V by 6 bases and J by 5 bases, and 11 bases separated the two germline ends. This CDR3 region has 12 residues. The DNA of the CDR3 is TGTGCCAGTAGCAACCAAGGGAACGAGCAGTACTTC. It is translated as CASSNQGNEQYF.

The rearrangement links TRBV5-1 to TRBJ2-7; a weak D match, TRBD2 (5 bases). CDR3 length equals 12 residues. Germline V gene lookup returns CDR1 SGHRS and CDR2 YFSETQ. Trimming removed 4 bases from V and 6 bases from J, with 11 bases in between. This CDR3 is CASSASSSEQYF. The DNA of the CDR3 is TGCGCCAGCAGCGCCTCTAGCTCCGAGCAGTACTTC.

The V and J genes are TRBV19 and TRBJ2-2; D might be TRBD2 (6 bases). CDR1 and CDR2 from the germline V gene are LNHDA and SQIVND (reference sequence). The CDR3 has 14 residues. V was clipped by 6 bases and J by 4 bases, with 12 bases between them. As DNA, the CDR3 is TGTGCCAGTAGGTCGGGAGCCCCCACCGGGGAGCTGTTTTTT. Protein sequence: CASRSGAPTGELFF.

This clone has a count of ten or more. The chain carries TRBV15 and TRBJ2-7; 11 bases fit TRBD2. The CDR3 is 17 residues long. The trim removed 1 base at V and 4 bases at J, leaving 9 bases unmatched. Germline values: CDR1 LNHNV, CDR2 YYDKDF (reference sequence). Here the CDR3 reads CATSRGDVSGRGYEQYF. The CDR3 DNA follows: TGTGCCACCAGCAGAGGAGACGTTAGCGGGAGGGGGTACGAGCAGTACTTC.